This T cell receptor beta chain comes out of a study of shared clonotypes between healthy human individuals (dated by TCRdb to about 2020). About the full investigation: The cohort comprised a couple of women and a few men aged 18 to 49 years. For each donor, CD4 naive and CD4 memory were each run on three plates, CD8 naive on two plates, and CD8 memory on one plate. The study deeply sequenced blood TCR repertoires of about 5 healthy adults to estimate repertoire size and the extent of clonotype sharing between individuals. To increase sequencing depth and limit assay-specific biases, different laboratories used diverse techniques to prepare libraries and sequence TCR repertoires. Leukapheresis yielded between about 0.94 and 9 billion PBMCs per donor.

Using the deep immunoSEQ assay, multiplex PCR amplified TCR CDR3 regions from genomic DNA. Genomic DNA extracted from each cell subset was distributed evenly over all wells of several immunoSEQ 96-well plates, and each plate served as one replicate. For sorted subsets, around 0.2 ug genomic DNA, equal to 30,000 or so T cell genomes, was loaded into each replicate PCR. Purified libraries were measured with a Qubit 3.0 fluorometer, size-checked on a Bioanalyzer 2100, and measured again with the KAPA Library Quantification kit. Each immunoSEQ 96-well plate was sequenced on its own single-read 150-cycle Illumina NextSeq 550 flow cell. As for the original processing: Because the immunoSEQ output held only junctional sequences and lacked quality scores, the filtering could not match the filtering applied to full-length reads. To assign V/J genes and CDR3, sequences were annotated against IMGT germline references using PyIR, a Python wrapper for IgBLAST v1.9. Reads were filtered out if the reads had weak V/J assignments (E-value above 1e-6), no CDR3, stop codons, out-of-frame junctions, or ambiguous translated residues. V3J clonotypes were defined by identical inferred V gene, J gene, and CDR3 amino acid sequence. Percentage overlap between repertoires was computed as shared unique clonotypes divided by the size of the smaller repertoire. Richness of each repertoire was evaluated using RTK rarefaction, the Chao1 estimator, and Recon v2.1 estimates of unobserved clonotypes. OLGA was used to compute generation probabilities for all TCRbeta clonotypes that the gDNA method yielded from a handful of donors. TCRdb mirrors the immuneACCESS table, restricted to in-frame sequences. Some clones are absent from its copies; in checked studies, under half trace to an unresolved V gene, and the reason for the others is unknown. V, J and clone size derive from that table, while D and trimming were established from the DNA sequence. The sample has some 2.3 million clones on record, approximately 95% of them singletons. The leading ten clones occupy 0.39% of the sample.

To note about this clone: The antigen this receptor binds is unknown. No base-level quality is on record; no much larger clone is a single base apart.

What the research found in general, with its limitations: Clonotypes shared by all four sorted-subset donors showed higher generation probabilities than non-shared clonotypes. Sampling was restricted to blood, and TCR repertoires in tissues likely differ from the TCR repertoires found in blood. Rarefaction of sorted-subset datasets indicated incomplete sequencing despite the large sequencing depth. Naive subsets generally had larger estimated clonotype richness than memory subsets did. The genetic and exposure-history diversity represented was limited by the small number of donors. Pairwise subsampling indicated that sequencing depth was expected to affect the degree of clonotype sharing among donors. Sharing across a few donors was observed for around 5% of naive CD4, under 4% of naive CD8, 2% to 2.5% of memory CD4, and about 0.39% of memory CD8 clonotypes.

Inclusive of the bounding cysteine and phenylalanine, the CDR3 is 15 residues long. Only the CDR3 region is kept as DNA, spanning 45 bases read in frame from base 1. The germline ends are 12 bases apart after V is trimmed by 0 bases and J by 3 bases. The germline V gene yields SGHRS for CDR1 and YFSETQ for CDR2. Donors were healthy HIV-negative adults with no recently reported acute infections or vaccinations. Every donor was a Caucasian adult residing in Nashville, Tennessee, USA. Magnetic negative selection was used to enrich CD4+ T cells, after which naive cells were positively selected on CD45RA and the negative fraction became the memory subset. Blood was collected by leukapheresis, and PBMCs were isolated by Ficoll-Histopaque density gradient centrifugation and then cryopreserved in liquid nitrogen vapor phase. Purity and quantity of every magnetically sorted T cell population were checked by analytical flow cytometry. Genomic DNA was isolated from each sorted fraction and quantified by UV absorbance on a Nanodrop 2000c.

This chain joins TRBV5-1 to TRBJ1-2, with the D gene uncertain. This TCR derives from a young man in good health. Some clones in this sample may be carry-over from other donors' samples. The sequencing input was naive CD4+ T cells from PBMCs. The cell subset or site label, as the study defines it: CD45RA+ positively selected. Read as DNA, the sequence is TGCGCCAGCAGCTTGGTCGACGGCACTGACTATGGCTACACCTTC. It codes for CASSLVDGTDYGYTF.